The T cell receptor (beta chain) under discussion was sequenced for a study of blood T cell repertoires in COVID-19 (TCRdb year 2020). Regarding the complete study: Samples covering the acute and convalescent phases of COVID-19 were provided by collaborators in the United States, Italy and Spain. Subjects who had been exposed to COVID-19, were actively infected with it, or had recovered from it provided the deeply sampled blood TCRbeta repertoires that made up the dataset. Samples came from the ongoing ImmuneRACE study (first 160 participants) plus 1,254 subjects from 6 global collaborators. The prospective study material was composed of cDNA or gDNA derived from T cells, B-cell-depleted T cells, or PBMCs. The repertoires were released in a freely available public database intended as a resource for research on the immune response to SARS-CoV-2. Where available, HLA class I and class II types were obtained from metadata supplied by the sample provider rather than from assay-based typing. A de-identified subject ID, COVID-19 status, age in years and sex were almost always included in the sample metadata.

One collaborating source in Seattle enrolled patients during active infection and followed them longitudinally through the course of disease. Whole blood was collected in K2EDTA tubes by collaborating institutions according to the institutions' own protocols. Collaborator samples were shipped for TCRbeta analysis as frozen whole blood, isolated PBMCs, or DNA extracted from either sample type. The full study reports these points: The amount of clinical and demographic metadata varied by source and participant and was provided uncurated.

On this clone itself: Its antigen remains unidentified. The input lacks base qualities; no much larger clone sits a single base away.

The germline V gene (reference sequence) yields LNHDA for CDR1 and SQIVND for CDR2. Measured from the cysteine to the phenylalanine, the CDR3 is 13 residues long. The entry retains the CDR3 DNA only, 39 bases that are in frame from base 1. V lost 4 bases and J lost 6 bases, and the count of bases not matched to a germline gene is 2. TCRbeta CDR3 regions were amplified from genomic DNA using the immunoSEQ Assay, a bias-controlled multiplex PCR. Under the source paper's analysis protocol: The number of nucleated cells in each sample was estimated from the amplification of reference gene primers within the assay. To quantify the absolute abundance of each unique TCRbeta CDR3 rearrangement, sequence reads were collapsed and filtered. For each sample, productive Simpson clonality was calculated as the square root of Simpson's diversity index over productive rearrangements. TCRdb re-hosts the immuneACCESS table, in-frame sequences only. Its copies lack some clones; in the studies checked, an unresolved V gene accounts for under half of them, and the cause for the rest is not known. Clonal size and the V and J genes are those of that table, whereas D and trimming came from the DNA. In this sample the table shows about 160,000 clones, more than 80% of which occur a single time. Just under 2% of the sample belongs to the ten largest clones.

This chain is built from TRBV19 and TRBJ1-5; 8 of the junction bases match TRBD1. The sample taken for sequencing was peripheral blood. The TCR comes from a woman in her sixties with COVID-19, enrolled during active disease. The DNA sequence follows: TGTGCCAGTAGTACAGGGGGCCTTCAGCCCCAGCATTTT. The translation is CASSTGGLQPQHF.